This T cell receptor (beta chain) was sequenced in a study of identical twins. One entry per CDR3 protein results from TCRdb running MiXCR on the 5' RACE reads. The sample lists 1.5 million to 2 million distinct CDR3 sequences, around a third occurring once. Study-wide points: Cord blood's abundant beta clonotypes had fewer insertions, unlike memory repertoires.

In its sample, this clonotype was seen a few times. Its specificity is unknown. Trimming pared 6 bases from V and 0 bases from J, leaving 12 bases between. CDR3 length equals 15 residues. The origin of this receptor is a newborn girl in good health. The V and J genes are TRBV12-3 or TRBV12-4 and TRBJ2-1; D is perhaps TRBD2 (5 bases). The specimen sequenced was cord blood. The chain's CDR3 is CASSIQLGSYNEQFF. In DNA form, the CDR3 reads TGTGCCAGCAGCATCCAACTAGGCTCCTACAATGAGCAGTTCTTC.